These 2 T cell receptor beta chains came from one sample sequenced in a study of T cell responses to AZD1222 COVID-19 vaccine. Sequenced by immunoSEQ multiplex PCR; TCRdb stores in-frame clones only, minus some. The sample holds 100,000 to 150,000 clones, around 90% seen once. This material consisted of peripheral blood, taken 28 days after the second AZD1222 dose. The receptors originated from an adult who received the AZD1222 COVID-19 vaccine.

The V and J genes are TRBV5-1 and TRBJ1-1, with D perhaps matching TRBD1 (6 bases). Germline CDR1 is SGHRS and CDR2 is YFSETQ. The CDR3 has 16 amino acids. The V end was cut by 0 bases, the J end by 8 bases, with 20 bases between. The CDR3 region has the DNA TGCGCCAGCAGCTTGGAGGGACACGTCATTGGCGTAGAAGCTTTCTTT. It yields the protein CASSLEGHVIGVEAFF.

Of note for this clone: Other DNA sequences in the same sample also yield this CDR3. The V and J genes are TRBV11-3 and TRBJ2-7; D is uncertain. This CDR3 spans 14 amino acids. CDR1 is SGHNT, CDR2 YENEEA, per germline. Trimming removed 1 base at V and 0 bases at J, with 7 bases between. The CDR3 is CASSLGGDSYEQYF. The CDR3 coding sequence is TGTGCCAGCAGCTTAGGTGGAGACTCCTACGAGCAGTACTTC.